This is a list of T cell receptor beta chains from one sample in a study of beta chain features in type 1 diabetes. The method was immunoSEQ multiplex PCR; TCRdb's version includes in-frame clones alone and lacks a portion of them. The sample yields 100,000 to 150,000 clones, roughly 10% seen once. Material: central memory CD4+ T cells from blood. The receptors stem from a man between 25 and 39 years old with type 1 diabetes. Both conserved end residues are part of each CDR3. The D gene is left open where the match is weak. Expanded clones get a size class; other rows say once, few or many, or leave the size out.

clone size	V gene	D gene	J gene	CDR3 protein	CDR3 DNA
few	TRBV2	TRBD1	TRBJ2-7	CASSEARDREDTYEQYF	TGTGCCAGCAGTGAAGCGCGGGACAGGGAGGACACCTACGAGCAGTACTTC
.	TRBV2	.	TRBJ1-2	CASIGNSGGVNYGYTF	TGTGCCAGCATAGGGAATAGTGGGGGCGTGAACTATGGCTACACCTTC
.	TRBV19	TRBD1	TRBJ2-5	CASSGQGVQETQYF	TGTGCCAGTTCTGGACAGGGGGTCCAGGAGACCCAGTACTTC
.	TRBV9	TRBD2	TRBJ2-4	CASSAGLAGGGKNIQYF	TGTGCCAGCAGCGCTGGACTAGCGGGGGGAGGCAAAAACATTCAGTACTTC
.	TRBV9	.	TRBJ1-1	CASSPYSAGEAALTEAFF	TGTGCCAGCAGCCCTTATAGCGCCGGGGAAGCGGCTTTAACTGAAGCTTTCTTT
many	TRBV30	.	TRBJ2-1	CAWRFGYEQFF	TGTGCCTGGAGGTTCGGGTATGAGCAGTTCTTC
.	TRBV6-5	TRBD1	TRBJ2-7	CASSVGTAYEQYF	TGTGCCAGCAGCGTAGGGACAGCCTACGAGCAGTACTTC
.	TRBV28	.	TRBJ2-7	CASSSPPRQAGGEQYF	TGTGCCAGCAGTTCCCCTCCGCGACAGGCCGGTGGGGAGCAGTACTTC
many	TRBV5-6	.	TRBJ1-1	CASSLITSENTEAFF	TGTGCCAGCAGCTTGATTACCAGCGAGAACACTGAAGCTTTCTTT
.	TRBV5-1	TRBD2	TRBJ2-1	CASSLVFSGDNEQFF	TGCGCCAGCAGCTTGGTGTTTAGCGGGGACAATGAGCAGTTCTTC
.	TRBV7-2	.	TRBJ2-3	CASSLAGSYGGDTQYF	TGTGCCAGCAGCTTAGCGGGGTCCTACGGAGGAGATACGCAGTATTTT
few	TRBV18	.	TRBJ1-1	CASSLLRTEAFF	TGTGCCAGCTCACTTCTCAGAACTGAAGCTTTCTTT
.	TRBV7-3	TRBD2	TRBJ2-1	CASSSSSGREQFF	TGTGCCAGCAGCTCGTCTAGCGGCAGAGAGCAGTTCTTC
few	TRBV9	.	TRBJ2-3	CASSTVAGSRTDTQYF	TGTGCCAGCAGCACCGTGGCAGGCTCCCGCACAGATACGCAGTATTTT
few	TRBV15	.	TRBJ2-1	CATSTPGRGEGEQFF	TGTGCCACCAGCACCCCTGGGAGGGGGGAGGGTGAGCAGTTCTTC
few	TRBV19	.	TRBJ2-6	CASSSEGFLTF	TGTGCCAGTAGCTCGGAGGGATTCCTGACTTTC